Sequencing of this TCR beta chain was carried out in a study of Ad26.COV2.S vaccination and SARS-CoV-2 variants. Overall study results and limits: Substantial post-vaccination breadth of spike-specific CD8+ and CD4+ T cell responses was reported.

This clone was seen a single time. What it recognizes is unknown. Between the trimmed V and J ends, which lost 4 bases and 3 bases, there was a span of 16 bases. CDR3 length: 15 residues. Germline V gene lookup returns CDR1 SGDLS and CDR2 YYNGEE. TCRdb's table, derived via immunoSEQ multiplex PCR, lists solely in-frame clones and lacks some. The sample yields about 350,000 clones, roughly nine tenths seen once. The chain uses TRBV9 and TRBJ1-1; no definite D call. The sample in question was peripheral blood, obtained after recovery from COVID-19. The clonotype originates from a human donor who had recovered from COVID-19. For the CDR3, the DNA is TGTGCCAGCAGCCTTATGGATAATGCTGACACTGAAGCTTTCTTT. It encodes CASSLMDNADTEAFF.